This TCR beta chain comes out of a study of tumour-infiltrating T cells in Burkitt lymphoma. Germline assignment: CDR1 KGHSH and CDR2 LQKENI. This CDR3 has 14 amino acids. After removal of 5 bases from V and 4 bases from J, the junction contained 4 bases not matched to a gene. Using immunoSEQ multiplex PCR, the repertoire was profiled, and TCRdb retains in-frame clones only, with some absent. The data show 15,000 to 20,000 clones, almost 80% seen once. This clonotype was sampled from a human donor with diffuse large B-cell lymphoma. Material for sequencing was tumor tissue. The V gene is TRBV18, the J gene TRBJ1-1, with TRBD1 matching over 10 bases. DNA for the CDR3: TGTGCCAGCTCAACGACAGGGGGCCGCACTGAAGCTTTCTTT. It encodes CASSTTGGRTEAFF.